A single sample gave rise to the 4 T cell receptor beta chains below, sequenced in a study of identical twins. A single record per CDR3 protein comes from TCRdb applying MiXCR to the 5' RACE reads. Among about 700,000 distinct CDR3 sequences, 8.5% to 9% were seen once, and the ten largest hold roughly 0.9%. These data were also reused for a study on yellow fever vaccine responses in identical twins.

Input material: PBMCs. The origin of the receptors is a woman under 30 in good health.

The rearrangement joins TRBV7-9 to TRBJ1-2, with D unclear. The CDR3 is 13 residues long. Germline CDR1 is SEHNR and CDR2 is FQNEAQ (reference sequence). Deletions cut 6 bases from V and 7 bases from J, with 15 bases between. Here the CDR3 reads CASSTRWEGGYTF. For the CDR3, the DNA is TGTGCCAGCAGTACCAGGTGGGAGGGTGGCTACACCTTC. Supplemented by reference TRBV7-9 and TRBJ1-2, the full variable domain reads DTGVSQNPRHKITKRGQNVTFRCDPISEHNRLYWYRQTLGQGPEFLTYFQNEAQLEKSRLLSDRFSAERPKGSFSTLEIQRTEQGDSAMYLCASSTRWEGGYTFGSGTRLTVV.

A few counts support this clonotype. This chain joins TRBV5-1 and TRBJ2-7; D remains ambiguous. This CDR3 region has 14 residues. The germline CDR1 and CDR2 sequences are SGHRS and YFSETQ. V was clipped by 0 bases and J by 0 bases, with 7 bases between them. The CDR3 nucleotides are TGCGCCAGCAGCTTGGACTACAGCTCCTACGAGCAGTACTTC. It translates to CASSLDYSSYEQYF.

This clonotype was observed a handful of times. The chain links TRBV20-1 to TRBJ2-5; unclear D gene. The CDR3 spans 14 residues. Trimming shortened V by 6 bases and J by 1 base, and 15 bases separated the two germline ends. From germline, CDR1 is DFQATT and CDR2 SNEGSKA (reference sequence). The CDR3 bases are TGCAGTGCCACAAGGTTGGGTATCCAAGAGACCCAGTACTTC. This gives the protein CSATRLGIQETQYF.

There are many counts of this clonotype. The genes are TRBV14 and TRBJ2-3; 8 positions match TRBD2. V was clipped by 5 bases and J by 6 bases; unmatched bases: 16. Germline V gene sequence: CDR1 SGHDN, CDR2 FVKESK. The CDR3 has 17 amino acids. The CDR3 protein is CASSERKDSGGRDTQYF. CDR3 DNA: TGTGCCAGCAGCGAGCGTAAAGACAGCGGGGGTCGGGATACGCAGTATTTT.